The clone carrying this T cell receptor (beta chain) was detected only a few times. These data are taken from a study of blood T cell repertoires in COVID-19. Study-level background: In each case, the material was cDNA or gDNA derived from T cells, B-cell-depleted T cells, or PBMCs.

Data came from immunoSEQ multiplex PCR; TCRdb stores just in-frame clones and leaves some out. In the table there are about 150,000 clones, about 85% of which are singletons. V lost 4 bases and J 4 bases, leaving 13 bases between the germline ends. From germline, CDR1 is SGHTA and CDR2 FQGTGA. This CDR3 has 14 amino acids. V is TRBV7-3 and J is TRBJ1-2; possibly TRBD1 for D (6 bases). The source is a man aged 55 to 70 with COVID-19, enrolled during active disease. Material: peripheral blood. CDR3 loop: CASSSPGQPYGYTF. The CDR3 DNA reads as TGTGCCAGCAGCTCCCCTGGACAGCCCTATGGCTACACCTTC.